Below are 13 T cell receptor beta chains sequenced from a single sample in a study of graft-versus-host responses after intestinal transplantation. For these receptors, no antigen is known. The table came from immunoSEQ multiplex PCR; TCRdb's copy has only in-frame clones and leaves some out. The sample lists approximately 49,000 clones, about 90% occurring once. Here the sequenced sample was unstimulated CD4+ T cells sorted from spleen or lymph node cells, taken before transplant. These receptors all come from a human donor who was the organ donor for an intestinal transplant.

The chain carries TRBV9 and TRBJ1-1; TRBD1 agrees at 7 bases. The CDR3 sequence is 17 residues long. Trimming cost V 0 bases and J 1 base; bases outside gene matches: 9. Germline-derived CDR1 and CDR2 are SGDLS and YYNGEE. As DNA, the CDR3 is TGTGCCAGCAGCGTAGAAGGGGGCTCCCTTTGGAACACTGAAGCTTTCTTT. Amino acids: CASSVEGGSLWNTEAFF.

The V gene is TRBV28, the J gene TRBJ2-7, with 11 nucleotides matching TRBD2. The trim removed 4 bases at V and 7 bases at J, leaving 9 bases unmatched. The CDR3 runs to 15 residues. Germline values: CDR1 MDHEN, CDR2 SYDVKM. Here the CDR3 reads CASSSRTSGSLEQYF. In DNA, the CDR3 is TGTGCCAGCAGTTCCCGGACTAGCGGGTCGTTAGAGCAGTACTTC.

J is TRBJ1-4 and V is TRBV5-8; D may be TRBD1 (6 bases). With 3 bases removed from V and 0 bases from J, the gap between germline ends came to 18 bases. This CDR3 comprises 18 residues. Germline assignment: CDR1 SGHTS and CDR2 YDEGEE. The DNA of the CDR3 is TGTGCCAGCAGCTCAGGGGCCCGTACATTTGCAACTAATGAAAAACTGTTTTTT. Its translation: CASSSGARTFATNEKLFF.

The chain combines TRBV7-9 with TRBJ1-4; 10 positions match TRBD1. The CDR3 totals 15 residues. V was clipped by 1 base and J by 8 bases; unmatched bases: 4. Germline V gene sequence: CDR1 SEHNR, CDR2 FQNEAQ (reference sequence). The CDR3 sequence is CASSLGDRGREKLFF. Written as DNA, the CDR3 is TGTGCCAGCAGCTTAGGGGACAGGGGAAGAGAAAAACTGTTTTTT. Drawing the rest from reference TRBV7-9 and TRBJ1-4, the complete variable domain is DTGVSQNPRHKITKRGQNVTFRCDPISEHNRLYWYRQTLGQGPEFLTYFQNEAQLEKSRLLSDRFSAERPKGSFSTLEIQRTEQGDSAMYLCASSLGDRGREKLFFGSGTQLSVL.

The V gene is TRBV2, the J gene TRBJ1-5, with D perhaps TRBD1 (5 bases). Germline-derived CDR1 and CDR2 are SNHLY and FYNNEI. This CDR3 is built from 15 residues. V was pared by 7 bases and J by 2 bases, with 15 bases between. The CDR3 DNA follows: TGTGCCAGCACCGACGGGGGAAAGGGCAATCAGCCCCAGCATTTT. Encoded protein: CASTDGGKGNQPQHF. The full variable domain, completed using reference TRBV2 and TRBJ1-5, is EPEVTQTPSHQVTQMGQEVILRCVPISNHLYFYWYRQILGQKVEFLVSFYNNEISEKSEIFDDQFSVERPDGSNFTLKIRSTKLEDSAMYFCASTDGGKGNQPQHFGDGTRLSIL.

The genes are TRBV7-2 and TRBJ1-1; D not certain. The CDR3 is made up of 13 amino acids. V dropped 3 bases and J dropped 3 bases, with 8 bases sitting between them. Germline values: CDR1 SGHTA, CDR2 FQGNSA. CDR3 region: CASSLADYTEAFF. The CDR3 DNA follows: TGTGCCAGCAGCTTGGCAGACTACACTGAAGCTTTCTTT.

The rearrangement joins TRBV25-1 to TRBJ2-1; TRBD2 aligns across 7 bases. This CDR3 spans 16 amino acids. CDR1 and CDR2 (germline): MGHDK, SYGVNS. J gave up 3 bases and V 9 bases, and 14 bases lay outside the gene matches. CDR3 DNA sequence: TGTGCCAGGTCGGGAACTAGCGTCTCGGTCTACAATGAGCAGTTCTTC. This codes for CARSGTSVSVYNEQFF.

The sample holds one count of this clone. V gene TRBV6-5 combines with J gene TRBJ1-2; D uncertain. V was pared by 6 bases and J by 5 bases, with 19 bases between. CDR1 and CDR2 (germline): MNHEY, SVGAGI. This CDR3 contains 15 residues. In DNA, the CDR3 is TGTGCCAGCAGCCCCTCAGGACTGACCGGGTATGGCTACACCTTC. Translated, it gives CASSPSGLTGYGYTF.

The V and J genes are TRBV7-6 and TRBJ2-7; 7 bases align to TRBD1. The CDR3 covers 15 residues. V shed 5 bases, J shed 0 bases, and the junction held 7 bases outside the gene matches. Germline V lookup: CDR1 SGHVS, CDR2 FNYEAQ. As DNA, the CDR3 is TGTGCCAGCAGCGATCCCGGGACAGCCTCCTACGAGCAGTACTTC. This gives the protein CASSDPGTASYEQYF.

The CDR3 DNA is TGTGCCAGTGGACAGGGTGGCACCGGGGAGCTGTTTTTT. It yields the protein CASGQGGTGELFF. The gene calls are TRBV19 and TRBJ2-2; 8 nucleotides line up with TRBD1. This CDR3 contains 13 residues. The germline V gene has CDR1 LNHDA and CDR2 SQIVND (reference sequence). J gave up 4 bases and V 8 bases, and 3 bases lay outside the gene matches.

CDR3 nucleotide sequence: TGTGCCAGCAGCTCTTCGCTAATTTCTCCCTACGAGCAGTACTTC. Translating gives CASSSSLISPYEQYF. This chain connects TRBV4-2 to TRBJ2-7; D not resolved. The germline V gene encodes CDR1 LGHNA and CDR2 YNFKEQ. Deletions cut 5 bases from V and 2 bases from J, with 16 bases between. CDR3 length equals 15 residues.

The V gene is TRBV28, the J gene TRBJ1-1, with 10 nucleotides matching TRBD1. This CDR3 has 14 amino acids. J gave up 6 bases and V 5 bases, and 6 bases lay outside the gene matches. Looked up from germline, CDR1 is MDHEN and CDR2 is SYDVKM. Here the CDR3 reads CASSAGQGVPEAFF. CDR3 nucleotides: TGTGCCAGCAGTGCCGGACAGGGGGTCCCTGAAGCTTTCTTT.

The chain carries TRBV4-3 and TRBJ2-3, with D unclear. The CDR3 length is 14 residues. The V end lost 0 bases, the J end lost 3 bases, and 7 bases lay between the germline ends. The V gene's germline CDR1 is LGHNA and CDR2 YSLEER. The CDR3 here is CASSQDSRTDTQYF. CDR3 coding DNA: TGCGCCAGCAGCCAAGATTCCAGAACAGATACGCAGTATTTT.